The rows below give T cell receptor beta chains drawn from one sample of a study of metastatic and nonmetastatic thyroid tumors. With MiXCR, TCRdb called clones anew from the PCR reads. The table has about 34,000 clones, roughly 15% seen once. Sequencing was done on a sample of blood. The receptor set was obtained from a female donor with papillary thyroid cancer or a benign thyroid nodule (not recorded which). Some clones in this sample may be carry-over from other donors' samples. Each CDR3 is given with its conserved first and last residue. A D gene is named only where the DNA matches it firmly. Size is stated for part of the rows, as once, few or many counts, or as a class when the clone is expanded.

D gene | J gene | clone size | V gene | CDR3 DNA | CDR3 protein
TRBD1 | TRBJ1-4 | many | TRBV6-1 | TGTGCCAGCAGTCCCAGGACAGGGCGAGAAAAACTGTTTTTT | CASSPRTGREKLFF
NA | TRBJ1-6 | NA | TRBV4-1 | TGCGCCAGCAGCCAAGCGGGAGGGGGATCGGGGAATTCACCCCTCCACTTT | CASSQAGGGSGNSPLHF
NA | TRBJ1-2 | many | TRBV20-1 | TGCAGTGCTTTTCAACAGGGAGGAGGCTACACCTTC | CSAFQQGGGYTF
NA | TRBJ2-6 | NA | TRBV20-1 | TGCAGTGCTAGAGATCAGGGGTCGGCTGGGGCCAACGTCCTGACTTTC | CSARDQGSAGANVLTF
NA | TRBJ1-1 | many | TRBV6-1 | TGTGCCAGCAGTGAAGAAACAGGGCTAAGTTCGGCTTTCTTT | CASSEETGLSSAFF
NA | TRBJ2-6 | many | TRBV28 | TGTGCCAGCAGTTTACTAAGAGGGGCCAACGTCCTGACTTTC | CASSLLRGANVLTF
NA | TRBJ2-1 | few | TRBV19 | TGTGCCAGTAGTTCCGGGCCACCCACATACAATGAGCAGTTCTTC | CASSSGPPTYNEQFF
NA | TRBJ1-1 | many | TRBV7-2 | TGTGCCAGCAGCTTATCTGAAGCTTTCTTT | CASSLSEAFF
TRBD2 | TRBJ2-7 | many | TRBV7-2 | TGTGCCAGCAGCCTAATTAGGAGCGGGACTTACGAGCAGTACTTC | CASSLIRSGTYEQYF
NA | TRBJ1-6 | many | TRBV10-3 | TGTGCCATCAGTGAGGGGGGGGGGGACTCACCCCTCCACTTT | CAISEGGGDSPLHF
NA | TRBJ1-1 | many | TRBV5-1 | TGCGCCAGCAGTCATCGGGGGATGAACACTGAAGCTTTCTTT | CASSHRGMNTEAFF
NA | TRBJ2-1 | many | TRBV12-3/TRBV12-4 | TGTGCCAGCAGTTTTGCCACTCACACTCACAATGAGCAGTTCTTC | CASSFATHTHNEQFF
NA | TRBJ1-1 | NA | TRBV9 | TGTGCCAGCAGCCCCGGACAGATGAACACTGAAGCTTTCTTT | CASSPGQMNTEAFF
NA | TRBJ1-1 | many | TRBV6-1 | TGTGCCAGCAACGAAGACGTCGCTGCTGAAGCTTTCTTT | CASNEDVAAEAFF
NA | TRBJ2-7 | many | TRBV3-1 | TGTGCCAGCAGCCATGGGGTCTACGAGCAGTACTTC | CASSHGVYEQYF
NA | TRBJ1-1 | NA | TRBV30 | TGTGCCTGGAGTGTAGTGAAATACACTGAGGCTTTCTTT | CAWSVVKYTEAFF
NA | TRBJ2-3 | many | TRBV19 | TGTGCCAGTAGCGGGGTGACAGATACGCAGTATTTT | CASSGVTDTQYF
TRBD2 | TRBJ2-1 | many | TRBV15 | TGTGCCACCAGCAAGAATCCGGGACTAGCGGGGTACAATGAGCAGTTCTTC | CATSKNPGLAGYNEQFF
NA | TRBJ1-3 | many | TRBV5-1 | TGCGCCAGCAGCTTTTCCCTACAGAGCTCTGGAAACACCATATATTTT | CASSFSLQSSGNTIYF
NA | TRBJ1-2 | NA | TRBV9 | TGTGCCAGCAGCGCCGGTGGGGGCTTTCTTTCTGGCTACACCTTC | CASSAGGGFLSGYTF
NA | TRBJ2-1 | many | TRBV7-6 | TGTGCCAGCAGCCCCAAGAGGGACGGCTTTCATGAGCAGTTCTTC | CASSPKRDGFHEQFF
NA | TRBJ2-4 | many | TRBV27 | TGTGCCAGCAGTTCTACTTACTCAGTCCGGGGCAAAAACATTCAGTACTTC | CASSSTYSVRGKNIQYF
NA | TRBJ1-5 | many | TRBV6-1 | TGTGCCAGCAGTTTCCGGGAAGGGCAGCCCCAGCATTTT | CASSFREGQPQHF
TRBD1 | TRBJ1-5 | many | TRBV2 | TGTGCCAGCAGCCCGGGACAGGGCCTAAATCAGCCCCAGCATTTT | CASSPGQGLNQPQHF
NA | TRBJ1-2 | many | TRBV9 | TGTGCCAGCAGCGTGGGGACGGGGGCGTATGGCTACACCTTC | CASSVGTGAYGYTF
TRBD2 | TRBJ2-2 | few | TRBV6-1 | TGTGCCAGCCGGCTAGCGGGAGTTGAAACCAGGGAGCTTTTTTTT | CASRLAGVETRELFF
TRBD1 | TRBJ1-3 | many | TRBV20-1 | TGCAGTGCTTGGGACAGTCGCACAAACACCATATATTTT | CSAWDSRTNTIYF
NA | TRBJ2-7 | many | TRBV20-1 | TGCAGTGCGAGAGGTGACTGGGAATCCGAGCAGTACTTC | CSARGDWESEQYF
NA | TRBJ2-7 | many | TRBV7-7 | TGTGCTAGCAGAAACAGACTGGGGGCCTACGAGCAGTACTTC | CASRNRLGAYEQYF
TRBD1 | TRBJ1-2 | many | TRBV27 | TGTGCCACCAGGGATGAGGGGGCTCGCTATGGCTACACCTTC | CATRDEGARYGYTF
NA | TRBJ2-1 | many | TRBV3-1 | TGTGCCAGCAGCCAAGAGCTGCGGGGCCGGACCTACAATGAGCAGTTCTTC | CASSQELRGRTYNEQFF
NA | TRBJ2-3 | many | TRBV29-1 | TGCAGCGTTGGTCGAACAGATACGCAGTATTTT | CSVGRTDTQYF
NA | TRBJ1-1 | many | TRBV15 | TGTGCCACCAGCGTTGTCCTGGACAGAGAAGCTTTCTTT | CATSVVLDREAFF
NA | TRBJ2-7 | NA | TRBV6-1 | TGTGCCAGCAGCCCTACGAGCATGGGATACTACGAGCAGTACTTC | CASSPTSMGYYEQYF
NA | TRBJ2-7 | NA | TRBV11-2 | TGTGCCAGCAGCTTAGTATGCGGACTATCGGTTTCCTACGAGCAGTACTTC | CASSLVCGLSVSYEQYF
TRBD2 | TRBJ2-2 | NA | TRBV4-2 | TGTGCCAGCAGCAGGACTAGCCCGGACACCGGGGAGCTGTTTTTT | CASSRTSPDTGELFF
TRBD2 | TRBJ2-7 | many | TRBV30 | TGTGCCTGGAGTCCGCGTTTGACTAGCGGGAGAATGTACGAGCAGTACTTC | CAWSPRLTSGRMYEQYF
NA | TRBJ2-7 | NA | TRBV12-3/TRBV12-4 | TGTGCCAGCAGTGCCTTCAGGGTACCCTACGGTGGGCATTACTTC | CASSAFRVPYGGHYF
NA | TRBJ1-1 | many | TRBV6-1 | TGTGCCAGCAGTGAAGCGGAGAACACTGAAGCTTTCTTT | CASSEAENTEAFF
NA | TRBJ1-3 | once | TRBV5-1 | TGCGCCAGCAGCTTGACTCCAGGGACTAGAAACACCATATATTTT | CASSLTPGTRNTIYF
TRBD2 | TRBJ2-5 | NA | TRBV20-1 | TGCAGTGCTAGGGGGTACAGGGAAGCTTTATCCTGGGGGACTAGCGGGAGCCGGGAGACCCAGTACTTC | CSARGYREALSWGTSGSRETQYF
TRBD2 | TRBJ2-7 | few | TRBV27 | TGTGCCGGCAAGGGATCTAGCGGGAGCTACGAGCAGCACTTC | CAGKGSSGSYEQHF
NA | TRBJ1-5 | NA | TRBV6-6 | TGTGCCAGCAGTTACAGTCTTAGCAATCAGCCCCAGCATTTT | CASSYSLSNQPQHF
NA | TRBJ2-3 | NA | TRBV5-1 | TGCGCCAGCACTTGGGTACAGTCTAGCACAGATACGCAGTATTTT | CASTWVQSSTDTQYF
TRBD1 | TRBJ1-6 | NA | TRBV6-1 | TGTGCCAGCAGTGCCCGGGACAGGGCGCATTCACCCCTCCACTTT | CASSARDRAHSPLHF
NA | TRBJ1-2 | NA | TRBV20-1 | TGCAGTGCAGAGCCCGTAAGGGTGGTCTACACCTTC | CSAEPVRVVYTF
NA | TRBJ2-7 | NA | TRBV4-2 | TGTGCCAGCAGACCCCGGGACTCCCAATTCTACGAGCCGTACTTC | CASRPRDSQFYEPYF
TRBD1 | TRBJ2-2 | NA | TRBV28 | TGTGCCAGCAGTTCTTTACAGGGGGAGGCCGTTGAGCTGTTTTTT | CASSSLQGEAVELFF
TRBD2 | TRBJ2-7 | few | TRBV6-5 | TGTGCCAGTAGTTACCGCATCGGGACTAACTACGAGCAGTACTTC | CASSYRIGTNYEQYF
TRBD1 | TRBJ1-2 | many | TRBV30 | TGTGCCTGGACCCGGACAGGGAAGGATGGCTACACCTTC | CAWTRTGKDGYTF
TRBD2 | TRBJ2-1 | many | TRBV6-6 | TGTGCCAGCAGTTACTCTGGCGGGAGGGCAATTAGCTCCTACAATGAGCAGTTCTTC | CASSYSGGRAISSYNEQFF
TRBD2 | TRBJ2-2 | many | TRBV20-1 | TGCAGTGCCTTAAGACTAGCGGGAGGCACCGGGGAGCTGTTTTTT | CSALRLAGGTGELFF